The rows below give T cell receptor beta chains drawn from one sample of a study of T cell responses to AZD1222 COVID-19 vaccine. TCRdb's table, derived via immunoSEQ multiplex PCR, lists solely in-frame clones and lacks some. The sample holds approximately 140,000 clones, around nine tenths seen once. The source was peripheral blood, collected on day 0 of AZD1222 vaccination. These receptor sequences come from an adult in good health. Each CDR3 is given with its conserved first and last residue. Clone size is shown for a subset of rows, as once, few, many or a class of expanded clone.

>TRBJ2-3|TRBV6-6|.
CASSRGGSSTDTQYF
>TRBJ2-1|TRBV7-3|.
CASSAAGSYNEQFF
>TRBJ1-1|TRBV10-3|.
CAISETRTGANTEAFF
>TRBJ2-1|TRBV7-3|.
CASSSAGGPYNEQFF
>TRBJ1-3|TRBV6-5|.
CASSKFSGNTIYF
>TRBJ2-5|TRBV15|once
CATSRDFLLGETQYF
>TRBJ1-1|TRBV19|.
CASSRTGEGTEAFF
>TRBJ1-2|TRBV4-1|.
CASSQDTAQGGYTF
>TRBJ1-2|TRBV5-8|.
CASSPGAPYGYTF
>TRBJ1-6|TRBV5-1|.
CASSPRQGGNSPLHF
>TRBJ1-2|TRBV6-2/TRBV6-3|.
CASSTGQGARNYGYTF
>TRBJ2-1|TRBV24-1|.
CATSYGNNEQFF
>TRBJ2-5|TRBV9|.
CASSALGTEETQYF
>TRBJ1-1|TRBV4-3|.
CASSQDLTSNTEAFF
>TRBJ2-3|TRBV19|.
CASSPAERELTDTQYF
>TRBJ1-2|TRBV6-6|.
CASRTAGGINYGYTF
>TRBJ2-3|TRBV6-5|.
CASSYRGGLSDTQYF
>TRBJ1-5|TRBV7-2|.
CASSLYGTTPKPQHF
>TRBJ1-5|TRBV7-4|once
CASSLYWSGDRENQPQHF
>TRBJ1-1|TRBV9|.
CASSVGGTENTEAFF
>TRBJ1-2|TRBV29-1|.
CSVGSRGPGYGYTF
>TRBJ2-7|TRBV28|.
CASSPLASGAYEQYF
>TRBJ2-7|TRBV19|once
CASSIKAGGLGEQYF
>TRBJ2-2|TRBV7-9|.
CASSLAGPNTGELFF
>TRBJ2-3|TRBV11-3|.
CASSRGRMDTQYF
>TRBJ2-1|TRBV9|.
CASGFREGLNEQFF
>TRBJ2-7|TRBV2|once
CASSPDLSEQYF
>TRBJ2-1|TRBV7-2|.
CASSLGTGSNEQFF
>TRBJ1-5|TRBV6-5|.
CASSYSPGSGQPQHF
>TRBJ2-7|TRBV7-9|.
CASSPGTGTYEQYF
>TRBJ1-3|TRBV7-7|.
CASSFLGRNEGTIYF
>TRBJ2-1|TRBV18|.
CASSPPVGNNEQFF
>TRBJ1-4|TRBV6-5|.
CASSPRESGKLFF